This T cell receptor (beta chain) emerged from a study of blood T cell repertoires in COVID-19. The protocol was immunoSEQ multiplex PCR, while the TCRdb copy is restricted to in-frame clones and leaves out a portion. The sample carries some 150,000 clones, around 87% recorded once. This CDR3 has 15 amino acids. Germline V CDR1 and CDR2: SGHRS, YFSETQ. V trimming: 4 bases; J trimming: 6 bases; junction bases outside the gene matches: 9. The sequence was collected from a woman between 40 and 55 years old with acute or convalescent COVID-19. The V gene is TRBV5-1, the J gene TRBJ2-1; 8 bases line up with TRBD2. The specimen was peripheral blood. In nucleotides, the CDR3 is TGCGCCAGCAGCCCCGGGGTAGCGGGGATCAATGAGCAGTTCTTC. As protein: CASSPGVAGINEQFF.